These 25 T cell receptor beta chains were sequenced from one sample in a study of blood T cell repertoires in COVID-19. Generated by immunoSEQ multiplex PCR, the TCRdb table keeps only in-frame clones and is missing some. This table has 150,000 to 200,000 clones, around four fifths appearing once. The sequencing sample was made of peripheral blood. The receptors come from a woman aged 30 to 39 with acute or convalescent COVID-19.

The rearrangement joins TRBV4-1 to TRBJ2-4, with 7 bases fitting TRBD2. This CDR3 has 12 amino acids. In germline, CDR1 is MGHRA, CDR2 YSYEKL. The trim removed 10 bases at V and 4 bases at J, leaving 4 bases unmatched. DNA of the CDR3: TGCGCCACCTCAGCGGGGAAAAACATTCAGTACTTC. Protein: CATSAGKNIQYF.

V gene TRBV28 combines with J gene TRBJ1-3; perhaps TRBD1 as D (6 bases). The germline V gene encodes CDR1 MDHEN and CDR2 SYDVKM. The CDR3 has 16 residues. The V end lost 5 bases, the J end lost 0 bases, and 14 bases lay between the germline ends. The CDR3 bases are TGTGCCAGCAGTGAACACAGGGTTAGCTCTGGAAACACCATATATTTT. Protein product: CASSEHRVSSGNTIYF.

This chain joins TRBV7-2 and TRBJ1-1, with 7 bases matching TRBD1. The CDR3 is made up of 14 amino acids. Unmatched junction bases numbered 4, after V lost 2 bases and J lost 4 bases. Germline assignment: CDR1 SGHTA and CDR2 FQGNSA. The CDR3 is CASSLQGGGTEAFF. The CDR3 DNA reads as TGTGCCAGCAGCTTACAGGGGGGAGGCACTGAAGCTTTCTTT.

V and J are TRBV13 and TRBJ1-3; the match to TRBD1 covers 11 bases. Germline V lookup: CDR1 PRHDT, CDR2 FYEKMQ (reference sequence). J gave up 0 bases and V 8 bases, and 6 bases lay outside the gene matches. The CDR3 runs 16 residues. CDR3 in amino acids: CASGGQGADSGNTIYF. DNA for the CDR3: TGTGCCAGCGGCGGACAGGGGGCAGACTCTGGAAACACCATATATTTT.

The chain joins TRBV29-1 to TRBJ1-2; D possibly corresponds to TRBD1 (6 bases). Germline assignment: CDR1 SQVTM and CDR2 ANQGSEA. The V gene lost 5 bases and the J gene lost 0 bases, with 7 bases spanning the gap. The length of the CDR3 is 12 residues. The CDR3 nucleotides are TGCAGCGTTCACAGGGCTAACTATGGCTACACCTTC. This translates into CSVHRANYGYTF.

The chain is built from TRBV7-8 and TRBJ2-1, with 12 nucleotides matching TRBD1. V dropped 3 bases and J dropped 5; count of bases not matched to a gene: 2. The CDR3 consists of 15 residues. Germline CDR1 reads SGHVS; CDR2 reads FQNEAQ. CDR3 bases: TGTGCCAGCAGCTTGGGACAGGGGGCGGACAATGAGCAGTTCTTC. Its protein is CASSLGQGADNEQFF. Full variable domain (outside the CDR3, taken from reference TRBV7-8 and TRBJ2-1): GAGVSQSPRYKVAKRGQDVALRCDPISGHVSLFWYQQALGQGPEFLTYFQNEAQLDKSGLPSDRFFAERPEGSVSTLKIQRTQQEDSAVYLCASSLGQGADNEQFFGPGTRLTVL.

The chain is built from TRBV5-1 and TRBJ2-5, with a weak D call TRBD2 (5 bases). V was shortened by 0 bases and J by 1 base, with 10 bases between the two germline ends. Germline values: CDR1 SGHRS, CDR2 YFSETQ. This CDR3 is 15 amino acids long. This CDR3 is CASSLAVGAQETQYF. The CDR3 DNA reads TGCGCCAGCAGCTTGGCGGTGGGAGCCCAAGAGACCCAGTACTTC.

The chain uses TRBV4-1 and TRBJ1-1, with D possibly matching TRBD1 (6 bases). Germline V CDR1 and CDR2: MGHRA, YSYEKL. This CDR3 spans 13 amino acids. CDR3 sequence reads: CATGTGSNTEAFF. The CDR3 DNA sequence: TGCGCGACTGGTACAGGGTCGAACACTGAAGCTTTCTTT.

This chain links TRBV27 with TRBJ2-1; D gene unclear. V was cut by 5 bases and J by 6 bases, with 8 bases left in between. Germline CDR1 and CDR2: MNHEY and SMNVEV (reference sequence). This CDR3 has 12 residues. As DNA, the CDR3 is TGTGCCAGCAGTCAGGCTCGCAATGAGCAGTTCTTC. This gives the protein CASSQARNEQFF.

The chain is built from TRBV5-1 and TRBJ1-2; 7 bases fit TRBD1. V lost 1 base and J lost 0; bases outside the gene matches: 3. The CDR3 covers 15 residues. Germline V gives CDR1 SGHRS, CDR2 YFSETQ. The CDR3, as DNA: TGCGCCAGCAGCTTGAGGGACAGCACTAACTATGGCTACACCTTC. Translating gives CASSLRDSTNYGYTF.

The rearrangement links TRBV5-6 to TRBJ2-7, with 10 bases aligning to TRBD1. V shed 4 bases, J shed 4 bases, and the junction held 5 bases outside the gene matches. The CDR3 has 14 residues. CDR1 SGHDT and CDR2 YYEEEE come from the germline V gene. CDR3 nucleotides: TGTGCCAGCAGCCCCGGGACAGGGGTTTACGAGCAGTACTTC. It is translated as CASSPGTGVYEQYF. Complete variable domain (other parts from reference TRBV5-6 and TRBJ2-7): DAGVTQSPTHLIKTRGQQVTLRCSPKSGHDTVSWYQQALGQGPQFIFQYYEEEERQRGNFPDRFSGHQFPNYSSELNVNALLLGDSALYLCASSPGTGVYEQYFGPGTRLTVT.

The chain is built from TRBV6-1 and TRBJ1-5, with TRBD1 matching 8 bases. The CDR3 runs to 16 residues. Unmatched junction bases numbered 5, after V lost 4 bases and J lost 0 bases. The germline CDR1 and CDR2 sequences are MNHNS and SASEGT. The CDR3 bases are TGTGCCAGCAGTGTGGTCAGGGGGCTTAGCAATCAGCCCCAGCATTTT. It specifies CASSVVRGLSNQPQHF.

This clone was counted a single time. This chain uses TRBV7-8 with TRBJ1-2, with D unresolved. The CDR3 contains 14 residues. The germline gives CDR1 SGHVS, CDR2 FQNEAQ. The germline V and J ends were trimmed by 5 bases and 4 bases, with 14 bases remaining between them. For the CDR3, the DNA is TGTGCCAGCAGCCCTTTTTTGGGCCTCTATGGCTACACCTTC. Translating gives CASSPFLGLYGYTF.

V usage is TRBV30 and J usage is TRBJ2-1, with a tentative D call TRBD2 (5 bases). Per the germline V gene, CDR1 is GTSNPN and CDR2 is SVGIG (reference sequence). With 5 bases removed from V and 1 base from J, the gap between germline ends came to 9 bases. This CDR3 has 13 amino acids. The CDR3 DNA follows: TGTGCCTGGGCCACGGGGTCCTACAATGAGCAGTTCTTC. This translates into CAWATGSYNEQFF.

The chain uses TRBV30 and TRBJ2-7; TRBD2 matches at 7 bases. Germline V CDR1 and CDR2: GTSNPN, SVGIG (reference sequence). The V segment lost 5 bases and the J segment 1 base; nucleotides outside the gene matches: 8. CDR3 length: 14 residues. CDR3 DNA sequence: TGTGCCTGGGCCCAGCGGGGCATATCCTACGAGCAGTACTTC. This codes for CAWAQRGISYEQYF.

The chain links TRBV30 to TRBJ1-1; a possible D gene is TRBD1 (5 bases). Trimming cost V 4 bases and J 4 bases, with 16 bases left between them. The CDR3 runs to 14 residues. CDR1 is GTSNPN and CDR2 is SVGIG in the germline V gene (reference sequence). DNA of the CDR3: TGTGCCTGGAAAATCAGGGCGGCCGGCACTGAAGCTTTCTTT. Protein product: CAWKIRAAGTEAFF.

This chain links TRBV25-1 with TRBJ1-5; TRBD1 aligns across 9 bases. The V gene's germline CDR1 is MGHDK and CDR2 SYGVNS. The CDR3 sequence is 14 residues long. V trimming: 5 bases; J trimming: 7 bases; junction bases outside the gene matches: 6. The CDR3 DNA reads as TGTGCCAGCAGTAGGACAGGGGAGAGGCAGCCCCAGCATTTT. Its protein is CASSRTGERQPQHF.

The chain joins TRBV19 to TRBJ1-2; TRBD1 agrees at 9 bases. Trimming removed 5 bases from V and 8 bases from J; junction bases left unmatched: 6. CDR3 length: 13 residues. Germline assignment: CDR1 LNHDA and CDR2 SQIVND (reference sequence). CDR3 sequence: CASSPQGAEGYTF. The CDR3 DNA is TGTGCCAGTAGTCCACAGGGGGCAGAGGGCTACACCTTC. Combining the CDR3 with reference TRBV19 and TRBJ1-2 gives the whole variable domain DGGITQSPKYLFRKEGQNVTLSCEQNLNHDAMYWYRQDPGQGLRLIYYSQIVNDFQKGDIAEGYSVSREKKESFPLTVTSAQKNPTAFYLCASSPQGAEGYTFGSGTRLTVV.

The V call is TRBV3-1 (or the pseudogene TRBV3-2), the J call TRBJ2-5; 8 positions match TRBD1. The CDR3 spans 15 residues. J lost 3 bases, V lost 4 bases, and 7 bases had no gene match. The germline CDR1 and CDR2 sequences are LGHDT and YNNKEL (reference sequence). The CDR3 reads CASSLQGTGKETQYF. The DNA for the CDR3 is TGTGCCAGCAGCCTTCAGGGGACAGGTAAAGAGACCCAGTACTTC.

CDR3 nucleotide sequence: TGTGCCAGCAGCTTAGGTCAGATTAATGAAAAACTGTTTTTT. Its protein product is CASSLGQINEKLFF. This chain joins TRBV7-6 and TRBJ1-4; D gene uncertain. Trimming pared 1 base from V and 4 bases from J, leaving 7 bases between. The CDR3 has 14 amino acids. Germline lookup yields CDR1 SGHVS and CDR2 FNYEAQ.

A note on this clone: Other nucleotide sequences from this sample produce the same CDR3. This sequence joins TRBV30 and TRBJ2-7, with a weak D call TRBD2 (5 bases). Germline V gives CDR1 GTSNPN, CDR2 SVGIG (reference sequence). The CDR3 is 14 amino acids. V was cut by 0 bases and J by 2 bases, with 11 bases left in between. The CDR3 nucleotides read TGTGCCTGGAGTGTACCGGCGGGTACCTACGAGCAGTACTTC. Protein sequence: CAWSVPAGTYEQYF.

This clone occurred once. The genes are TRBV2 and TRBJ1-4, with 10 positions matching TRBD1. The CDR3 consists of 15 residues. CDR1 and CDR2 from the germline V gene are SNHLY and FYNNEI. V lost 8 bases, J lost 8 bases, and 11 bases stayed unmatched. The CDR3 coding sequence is TGTGCCAGCCTTTCCTTGGACAGGGGGTACGAAAAACTGTTTTTT. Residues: CASLSLDRGYEKLFF.

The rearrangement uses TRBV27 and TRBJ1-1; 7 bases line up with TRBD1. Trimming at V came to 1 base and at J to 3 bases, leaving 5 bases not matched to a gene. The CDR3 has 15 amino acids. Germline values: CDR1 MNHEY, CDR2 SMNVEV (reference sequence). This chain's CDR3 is CASSLLYRGDTEAFF. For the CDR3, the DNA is TGTGCCAGCAGTTTATTGTACAGGGGTGACACTGAAGCTTTCTTT.

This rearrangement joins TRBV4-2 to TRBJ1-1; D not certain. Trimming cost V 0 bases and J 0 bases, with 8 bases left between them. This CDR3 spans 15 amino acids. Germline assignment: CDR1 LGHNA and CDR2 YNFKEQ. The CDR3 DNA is TGTGCCAGCAGCCAAGATAAGCCCCTGAACACTGAAGCTTTCTTT. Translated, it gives CASSQDKPLNTEAFF.

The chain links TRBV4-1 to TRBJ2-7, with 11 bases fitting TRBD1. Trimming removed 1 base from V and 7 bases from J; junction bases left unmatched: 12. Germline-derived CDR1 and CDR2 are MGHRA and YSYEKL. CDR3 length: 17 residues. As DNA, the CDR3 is TGCGCCAGCAGCCAAGGGAGGAGGACAGGGGGCCCTTCAGAGCAGTACTTC. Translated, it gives CASSQGRRTGGPSEQYF.